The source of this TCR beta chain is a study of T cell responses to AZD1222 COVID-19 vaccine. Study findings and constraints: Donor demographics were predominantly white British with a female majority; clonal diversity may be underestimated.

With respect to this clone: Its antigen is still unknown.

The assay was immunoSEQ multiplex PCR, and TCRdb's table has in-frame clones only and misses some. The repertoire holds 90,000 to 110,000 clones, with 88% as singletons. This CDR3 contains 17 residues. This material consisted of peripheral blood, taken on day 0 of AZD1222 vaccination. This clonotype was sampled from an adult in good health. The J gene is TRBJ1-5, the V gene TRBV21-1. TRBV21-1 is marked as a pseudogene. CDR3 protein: CASSSRGMWEGGQPQHF. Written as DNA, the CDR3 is TGTGCCAGCAGCAGCCGGGGCATGTGGGAGGGAGGTCAGCCCCAGCATTTT.